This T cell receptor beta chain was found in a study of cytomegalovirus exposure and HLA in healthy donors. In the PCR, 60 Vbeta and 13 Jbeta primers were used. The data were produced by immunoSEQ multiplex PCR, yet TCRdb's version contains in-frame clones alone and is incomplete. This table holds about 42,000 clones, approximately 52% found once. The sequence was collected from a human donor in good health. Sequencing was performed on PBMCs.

The CDR3 loop reads CASSQTSGGLETQYF. For the CDR3, the DNA is TGCGCCAGCAGCCAAACTAGCGGGGGGCTGGAGACCCAGTACTTC. The chain links TRBV5-1 to TRBJ2-5, with 12 bases identical to TRBD2. The V and J ends lost 4 bases and 5 bases, in that order; junction bases with no gene match: 6. Germline V gene lookup returns CDR1 SGHRS and CDR2 YFSETQ. The CDR3 spans 15 residues.